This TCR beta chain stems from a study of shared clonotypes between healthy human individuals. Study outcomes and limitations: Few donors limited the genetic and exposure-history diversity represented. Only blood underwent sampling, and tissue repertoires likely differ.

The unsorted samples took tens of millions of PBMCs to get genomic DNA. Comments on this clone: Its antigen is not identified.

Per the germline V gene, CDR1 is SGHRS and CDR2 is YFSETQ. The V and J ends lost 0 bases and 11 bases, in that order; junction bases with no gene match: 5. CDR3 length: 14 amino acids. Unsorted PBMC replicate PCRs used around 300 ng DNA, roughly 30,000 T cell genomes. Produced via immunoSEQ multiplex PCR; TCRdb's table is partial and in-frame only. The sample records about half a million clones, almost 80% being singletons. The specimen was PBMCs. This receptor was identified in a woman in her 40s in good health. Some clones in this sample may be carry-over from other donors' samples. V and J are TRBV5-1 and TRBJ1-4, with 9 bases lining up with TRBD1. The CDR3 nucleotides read TGCGCCAGCAGCTTGGAACAGGGGGCGAGTAAACTGTTTTTT. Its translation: CASSLEQGASKLFF.